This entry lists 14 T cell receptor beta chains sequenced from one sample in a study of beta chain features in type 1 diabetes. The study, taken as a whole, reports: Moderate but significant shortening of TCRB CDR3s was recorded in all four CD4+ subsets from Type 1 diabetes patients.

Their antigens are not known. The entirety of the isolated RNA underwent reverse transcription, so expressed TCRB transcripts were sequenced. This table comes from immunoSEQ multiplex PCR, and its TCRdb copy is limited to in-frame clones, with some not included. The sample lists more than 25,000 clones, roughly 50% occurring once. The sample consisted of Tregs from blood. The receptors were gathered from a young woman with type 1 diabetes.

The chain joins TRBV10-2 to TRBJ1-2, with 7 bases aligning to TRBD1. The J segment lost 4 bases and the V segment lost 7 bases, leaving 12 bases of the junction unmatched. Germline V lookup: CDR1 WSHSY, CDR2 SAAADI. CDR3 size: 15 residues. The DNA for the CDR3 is TGCGCCAGCAACTATGAGAGGGACAGTCCCTATGGCTACACCTTC. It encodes CASNYERDSPYGYTF.

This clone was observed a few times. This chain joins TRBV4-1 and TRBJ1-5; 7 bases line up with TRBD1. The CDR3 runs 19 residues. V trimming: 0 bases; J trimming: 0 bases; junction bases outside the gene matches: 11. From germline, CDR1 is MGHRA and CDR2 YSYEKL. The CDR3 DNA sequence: TGCGCCAGCAGCCAAGAGGCCCCCTCGGGACAGTTTAGCAATCAGCCCCAGCATTTT. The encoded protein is CASSQEAPSGQFSNQPQHF.

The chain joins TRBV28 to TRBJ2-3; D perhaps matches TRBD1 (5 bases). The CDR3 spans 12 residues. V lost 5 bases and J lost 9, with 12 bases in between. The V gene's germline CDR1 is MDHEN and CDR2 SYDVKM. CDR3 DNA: TGTGCCAGCAGTCCGCCCCGACAGACGCAGTATTTT. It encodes CASSPPRQTQYF.

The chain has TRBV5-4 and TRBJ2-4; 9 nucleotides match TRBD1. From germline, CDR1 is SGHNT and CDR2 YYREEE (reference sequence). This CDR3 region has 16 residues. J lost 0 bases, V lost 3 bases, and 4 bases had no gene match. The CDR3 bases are TGTGCCAGCAGCTCGGGACAGGGCCTAGCCAAAAACATTCAGTACTTC. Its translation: CASSSGQGLAKNIQYF.

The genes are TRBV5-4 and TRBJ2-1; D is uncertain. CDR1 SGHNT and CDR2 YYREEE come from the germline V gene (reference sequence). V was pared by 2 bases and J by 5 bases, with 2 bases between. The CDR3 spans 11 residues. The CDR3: CASSFNNEQFF. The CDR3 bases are TGTGCCAGCAGCTTTAACAATGAGCAGTTCTTC.

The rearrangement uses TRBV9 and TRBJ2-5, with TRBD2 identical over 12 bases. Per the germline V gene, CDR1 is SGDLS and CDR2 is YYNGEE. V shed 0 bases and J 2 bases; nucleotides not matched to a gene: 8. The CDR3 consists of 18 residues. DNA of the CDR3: TGTGCCAGCAGCGTAGGGGCTAGCGGGAGGGGGGGACAAGAGACCCAGTACTTC. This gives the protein CASSVGASGRGGQETQYF. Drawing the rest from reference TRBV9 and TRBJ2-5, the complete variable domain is DSGVTQTPKHLITATGQRVTLRCSPRSGDLSVYWYQQSLDQGLQFLIQYYNGEERAKGNILERFSAQQFPDLHSELNLSSLELGDSALYFCASSVGASGRGGQETQYFGPGTRLLVL.

The CDR3 coding sequence is TGTGCCAGCAGGCGCTGGGCAACCGATCAGCCCCAGCATTTT. As protein: CASRRWATDQPQHF. The genes are TRBV6-6 and TRBJ1-5; no clear D. V gave up 6 bases and J gave up 5 bases, with 14 bases separating them. The CDR3 sequence is 14 residues long. Germline V gives CDR1 MNHNY, CDR2 SVGAGI (reference sequence).

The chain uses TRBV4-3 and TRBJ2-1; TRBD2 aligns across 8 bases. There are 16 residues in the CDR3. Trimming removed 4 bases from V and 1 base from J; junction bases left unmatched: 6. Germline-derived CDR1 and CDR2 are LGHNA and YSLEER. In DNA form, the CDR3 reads TGCGCCAGCAGCCGAGGGGGACTAGGATCCTACAATGAGCAGTTCTTC. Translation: CASSRGGLGSYNEQFF.

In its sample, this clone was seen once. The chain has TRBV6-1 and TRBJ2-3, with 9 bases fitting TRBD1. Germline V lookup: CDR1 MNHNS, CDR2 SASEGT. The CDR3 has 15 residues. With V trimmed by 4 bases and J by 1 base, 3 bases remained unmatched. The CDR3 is CASSAGQGRTDTQYF. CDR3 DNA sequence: TGTGCCAGCAGTGCGGGACAGGGACGCACAGATACGCAGTATTTT.

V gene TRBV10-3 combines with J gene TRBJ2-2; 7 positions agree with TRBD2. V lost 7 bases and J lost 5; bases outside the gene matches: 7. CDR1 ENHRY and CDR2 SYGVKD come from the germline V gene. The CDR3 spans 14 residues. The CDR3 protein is CAIKAGERTGELFF. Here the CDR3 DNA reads TGTGCCATCAAGGCGGGAGAAAGGACCGGGGAGCTGTTTTTT.

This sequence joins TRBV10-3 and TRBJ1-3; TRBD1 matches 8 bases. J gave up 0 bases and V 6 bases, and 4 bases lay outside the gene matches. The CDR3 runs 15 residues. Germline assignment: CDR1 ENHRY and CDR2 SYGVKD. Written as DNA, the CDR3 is TGTGCCATCAGCGGGGACAGGAACTCTGGAAACACCATATATTTT. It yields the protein CAISGDRNSGNTIYF.

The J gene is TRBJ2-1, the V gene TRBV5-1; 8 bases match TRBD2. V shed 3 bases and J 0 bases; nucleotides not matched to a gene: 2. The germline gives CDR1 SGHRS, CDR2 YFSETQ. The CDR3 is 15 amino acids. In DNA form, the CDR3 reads TGCGCCAGCAGCTCTACTAGCGGCTCCTACAATGAGCAGTTCTTC. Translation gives CASSSTSGSYNEQFF.

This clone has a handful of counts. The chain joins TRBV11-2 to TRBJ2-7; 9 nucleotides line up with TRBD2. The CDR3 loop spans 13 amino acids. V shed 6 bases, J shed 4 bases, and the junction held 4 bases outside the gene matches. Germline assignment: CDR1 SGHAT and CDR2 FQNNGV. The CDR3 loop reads CASRNLAGYEQYF. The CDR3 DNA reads TGTGCCAGCAGGAACCTAGCGGGGTACGAGCAGTACTTC.

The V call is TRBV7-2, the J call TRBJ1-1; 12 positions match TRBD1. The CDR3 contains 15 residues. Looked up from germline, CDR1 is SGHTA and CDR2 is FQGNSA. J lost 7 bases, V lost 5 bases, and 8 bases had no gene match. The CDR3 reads CASSPAGQGAGEAFF. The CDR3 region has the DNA TGTGCCAGCAGCCCCGCGGGACAGGGGGCAGGTGAAGCTTTCTTT.